This T cell receptor beta chain came from a study of OX40 agonist ivuxolimab in advanced cancers. Clones were sequenced by immunoSEQ multiplex PCR, and TCRdb holds only the in-frame ones, with some missing. The sample lists some 69,000 clones; roughly 88% were seen once. Sampled blood was obtained at baseline, cycle 4 day 1, and cycle 7 day 1. This specimen was CD4+ or CD8+ T cells sorted from blood, taken in a trial of the OX40 agonist ivuxolimab. This sequence was found in an adult with an advanced solid tumor such as melanoma, head and neck, liver or kidney cancer.

This chain's CDR3 is CASSLVDSKETQYF. CDR3 nucleotide sequence: TGCGCCAGCAGCTTGGTGGACAGTAAAGAGACCCAGTACTTC. V usage is TRBV5-1 and J usage is TRBJ2-5; the D gene is possibly TRBD1 (6 bases). This CDR3 is built from 14 residues. Deletions cut 0 bases from V and 3 bases from J, with 9 bases between. The germline V gene encodes CDR1 SGHRS and CDR2 YFSETQ.